Each of the 13 T cell receptor beta chains below was sequenced from the same sample in a study of cytomegalovirus exposure and HLA in healthy donors. PCR was performed using 60 Vbeta and 13 Jbeta primers. Assay: immunoSEQ multiplex PCR; the TCRdb copy retains only in-frame clones and omits some. The sample contains about 200,000 clones, approximately 80% of which appear only once. Sequenced material: PBMCs. The origin of the receptors is a man aged 45 to 65 in good health and CMV-seronegative.

CDR3 nucleotide sequence: TGTGCCAGCTCACCAAATCAGGCGGGATCGGGAGAGACCCAGTACTTC. It is translated as CASSPNQAGSGETQYF. The gene calls are TRBV18 and TRBJ2-5; maybe TRBD2 (6 bases). V lost 2 bases, J lost 4 bases, and 17 bases lay in between. The CDR3 is 16 amino acids. Germline V lookup: CDR1 KGHSH, CDR2 LQKENI.

The genes are TRBV30 and TRBJ1-1, with D unclear. The CDR3 loop spans 13 amino acids. The ends were cut back, 2 bases at V and 1 base at J, with 8 bases in the middle. Germline CDR1 is GTSNPN and CDR2 is SVGIG (reference sequence). The CDR3, as DNA: TGTGCCTGGAGTCCCCAATCGAACACTGAAGCTTTCTTT. It encodes CAWSPQSNTEAFF.

The V gene is TRBV28, the J gene TRBJ2-7; TRBD2 matches 7 bases. The CDR3 is made up of 12 amino acids. Germline V gene data show CDR1 as MDHEN and CDR2 as SYDVKM. The junction had 6 bases not matched to a gene; V was cut back by 11 bases and J by 2 bases. The CDR3 spells CAGGDQAYEQYF. The CDR3 bases are TGTGCCGGGGGGGACCAAGCCTACGAGCAGTACTTC. Supplemented by reference TRBV28 and TRBJ2-7, the full variable domain reads DVKVTQSSRYLVKRTGEKVFLECVQDMDHENMFWYRQDPGLGLRLIYFSYDVKMKEKGDIPEGYSVSREKKERFSLILESASTNQTSMYLCAGGDQAYEQYFGPGTRLTVT.

Remarks on this clone: Other DNA sequences in this specimen translate into the identical CDR3. This chain uses TRBV5-6 with TRBJ2-5; possible D gene TRBD1, 5 bases. Per the germline V gene, CDR1 is SGHDT and CDR2 is YYEEEE. The V gene lost 1 base and the J gene lost 5 bases, with 9 bases spanning the gap. The CDR3 runs to 13 residues. CDR3 region: CASSLLGAETQYF. CDR3 bases: TGTGCCAGCAGCTTGTTAGGGGCGGAGACCCAGTACTTC.

The rearrangement joins TRBV27 to TRBJ2-3; 11 bases match TRBD1. Germline CDR1 reads MNHEY; CDR2 reads SMNVEV (reference sequence). The trim removed 4 bases at V and 1 base at J, leaving 7 bases unmatched. This CDR3 contains 17 residues. CDR3 loop: CASSSHRTGGGTDTQYF. Here the CDR3 DNA reads TGTGCCAGCAGTTCCCACCGGACAGGGGGCGGCACAGATACGCAGTATTTT.

The chain has TRBV30 and TRBJ2-1, with 9 bases aligning to TRBD1. This CDR3 comprises 15 residues. Unmatched junction bases numbered 7, after V lost 2 bases and J lost 5 bases. CDR1 is GTSNPN, CDR2 SVGIG, per germline (reference sequence). The CDR3 DNA reads as TGTGCCTGGAGTCCACGGGACAGGGTCAACAATGAGCAGTTCTTC. Its translation is CAWSPRDRVNNEQFF.

CDR3 protein: CASSLTSGYEQYF. CDR3 nucleotide sequence: TGTGCCAGCAGTTTGACTAGCGGATACGAGCAGTACTTC. J is TRBJ2-7 and V is TRBV28, with 9 bases identical to TRBD2. CDR3 length: 13 amino acids. Germline V gene lookup returns CDR1 MDHEN and CDR2 SYDVKM. The V and J ends lost 3 bases and 4 bases, in that order; junction bases with no gene match: 1.

The chain uses TRBV6-6 and TRBJ2-5; D is perhaps TRBD2 (6 bases). The ends were cut back, 2 bases at V and 5 bases at J, with 15 bases in the middle. Germline CDR1 reads MNHNY; CDR2 reads SVGAGI (reference sequence). The CDR3 has 15 residues. The CDR3 protein is CASSYVSSRGETQYF. DNA for the CDR3: TGTGCCAGCAGTTACGTTTCCTCCCGGGGGGAGACCCAGTACTTC.

The rearrangement joins TRBV6-5 to TRBJ2-1; 8 positions agree with TRBD1. V dropped 5 bases and J dropped 4; count of bases not matched to a gene: 4. Looked up from germline, CDR1 is MNHEY and CDR2 is SVGAGI. The CDR3 totals 14 residues. CDR3 sequence (DNA): TGTGCCAGCAGTCGGACAGGGAATTACAATGAGCAGTTCTTC. Its translation is CASSRTGNYNEQFF.

Worth noting for this clone: A junction boundary mismatches the germline segment, possibly from a read error. The chain uses TRBV5-6 and TRBJ2-4; the match to TRBD1 covers 7 bases. CDR3 size: 15 residues. The germline V gene has CDR1 SGHDT and CDR2 YYEEEE. The CDR3 protein is CASSFDRVGKNSQYF. The DNA for the CDR3 is TGTGCCAGCAGCTTCGACAGGGTCGGCAAAAACAGTCAGTACTTC.

The V and J genes are TRBV5-1 and TRBJ2-1; 7 nucleotides line up with TRBD1. The CDR3 is 16 residues long. The germline V gene has CDR1 SGHRS and CDR2 YFSETQ. V lost 0 bases, J lost 0 bases, and 3 bases stayed unmatched. CDR3 region: CASSLEAGGSYNEQFF. The CDR3, as DNA: TGCGCCAGCAGCTTGGAGGCAGGGGGCTCCTACAATGAGCAGTTCTTC.

This chain joins TRBV7-8 and TRBJ1-2; possibly TRBD1 for D (6 bases). With 4 bases removed from V and 3 bases from J, the gap between germline ends came to 18 bases. Germline V gives CDR1 SGHVS, CDR2 FQNEAQ. CDR3 size: 16 residues. CDR3 sequence (DNA): TGTGCCAGCAGCTCCCAGGGACAAGGGGGGGACTATGGCTACACCTTC. Its translation is CASSSQGQGGDYGYTF.

The chain couples TRBV6-5 to TRBJ2-2, with TRBD1 matching 9 bases. The CDR3 contains 14 residues. CDR1 and CDR2 from the germline V gene are MNHEY and SVGAGI. V trimming: 5 bases; J trimming: 6 bases; junction bases outside the gene matches: 4. CDR3 in DNA: TGTGCCAGCAGTAACAGGGGGCGGGCCGGGGAGCTGTTTTTT. Protein sequence: CASSNRGRAGELFF.